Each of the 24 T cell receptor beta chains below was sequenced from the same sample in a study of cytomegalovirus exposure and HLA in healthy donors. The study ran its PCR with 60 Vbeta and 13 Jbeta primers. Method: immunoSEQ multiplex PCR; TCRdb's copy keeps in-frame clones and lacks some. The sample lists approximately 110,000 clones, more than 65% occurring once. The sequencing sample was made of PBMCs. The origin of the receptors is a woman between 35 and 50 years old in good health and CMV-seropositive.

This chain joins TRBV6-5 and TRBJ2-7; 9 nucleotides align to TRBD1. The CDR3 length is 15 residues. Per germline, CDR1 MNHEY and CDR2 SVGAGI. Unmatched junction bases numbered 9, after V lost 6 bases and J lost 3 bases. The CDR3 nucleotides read TGTGCCAGCAGCACTAGACAGGGGGACAGCTACGAGCAGTACTTC. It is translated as CASSTRQGDSYEQYF.

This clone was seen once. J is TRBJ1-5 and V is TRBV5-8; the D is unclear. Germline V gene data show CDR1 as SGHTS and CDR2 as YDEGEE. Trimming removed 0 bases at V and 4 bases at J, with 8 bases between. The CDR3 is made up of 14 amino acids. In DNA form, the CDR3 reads TGTGCCAGCAGCTTGGGAGAGCTAAATCAGCCCCAGCATTTT. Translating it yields CASSLGELNQPQHF.

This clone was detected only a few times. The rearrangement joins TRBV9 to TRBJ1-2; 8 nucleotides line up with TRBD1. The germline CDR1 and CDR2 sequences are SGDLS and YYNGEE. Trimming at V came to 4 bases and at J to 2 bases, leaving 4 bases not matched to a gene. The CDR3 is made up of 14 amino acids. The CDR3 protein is CASSMTGVNYGYTF. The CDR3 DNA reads TGTGCCAGCAGCATGACAGGGGTAAACTATGGCTACACCTTC.

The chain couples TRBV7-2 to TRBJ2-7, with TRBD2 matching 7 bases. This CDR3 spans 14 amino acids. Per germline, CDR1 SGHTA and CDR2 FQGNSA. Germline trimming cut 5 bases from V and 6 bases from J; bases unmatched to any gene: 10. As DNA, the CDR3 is TGTGCCAGCAGCCTGTCCCGACTAGCTGGCGAGCAGTACTTC. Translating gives CASSLSRLAGEQYF.

The CDR3 spells CASPRPQGAHEQYF. The CDR3 DNA follows: TGTGCAAGTCCGCGGCCGCAAGGTGCCCACGAGCAGTACTTC. The chain has TRBV12-2 and TRBJ2-5; whether TRBD2, the table's D call, matches the DNA was not checked. Near its end, the DNA agrees better with TRBJ2-7, so the J call may be wrong. TRBV12-2 is reported as a pseudogene. There are 14 residues in the CDR3.

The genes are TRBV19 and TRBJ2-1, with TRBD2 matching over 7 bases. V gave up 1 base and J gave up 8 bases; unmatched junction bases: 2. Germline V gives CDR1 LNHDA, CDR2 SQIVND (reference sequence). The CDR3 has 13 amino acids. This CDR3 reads CASSIAGGDEQFF. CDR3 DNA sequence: TGTGCCAGTAGTATAGCGGGAGGAGATGAGCAGTTCTTC.

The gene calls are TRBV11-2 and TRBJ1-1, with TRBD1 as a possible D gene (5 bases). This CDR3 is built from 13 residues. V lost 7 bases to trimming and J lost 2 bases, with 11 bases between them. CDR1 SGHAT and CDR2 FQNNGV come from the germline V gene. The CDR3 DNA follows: TGTGCCAGCAATCTCAGGGTAAACACTGAAGCTTTCTTT. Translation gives CASNLRVNTEAFF.

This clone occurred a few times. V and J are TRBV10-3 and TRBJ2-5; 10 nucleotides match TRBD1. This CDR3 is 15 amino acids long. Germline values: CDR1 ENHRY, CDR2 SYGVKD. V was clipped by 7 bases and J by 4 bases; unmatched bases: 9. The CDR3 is CAIKSGQGRPETQYF. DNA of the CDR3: TGTGCCATCAAATCGGGACAGGGGCGTCCAGAGACCCAGTACTTC.

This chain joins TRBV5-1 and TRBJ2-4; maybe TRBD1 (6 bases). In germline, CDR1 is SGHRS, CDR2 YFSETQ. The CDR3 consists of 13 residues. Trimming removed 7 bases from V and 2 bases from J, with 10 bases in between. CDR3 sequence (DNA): TGCGCCAGCTCCGGGACAACCAAAAACATTCAGTACTTC. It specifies CASSGTTKNIQYF.

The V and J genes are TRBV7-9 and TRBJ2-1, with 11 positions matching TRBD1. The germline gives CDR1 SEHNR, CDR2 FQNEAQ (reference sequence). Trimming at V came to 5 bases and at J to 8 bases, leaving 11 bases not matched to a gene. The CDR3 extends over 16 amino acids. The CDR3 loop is CASSKMGQGDLDEQFF. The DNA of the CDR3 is TGTGCCAGCAGCAAGATGGGACAGGGGGATCTCGATGAGCAGTTCTTC.

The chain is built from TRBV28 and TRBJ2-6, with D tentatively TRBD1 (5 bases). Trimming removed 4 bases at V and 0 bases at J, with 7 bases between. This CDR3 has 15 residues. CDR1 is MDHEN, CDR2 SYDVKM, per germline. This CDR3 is CASSSQGSGANVLTF. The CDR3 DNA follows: TGTGCCAGCAGTTCGCAGGGCTCTGGGGCCAACGTCCTGACTTTC.

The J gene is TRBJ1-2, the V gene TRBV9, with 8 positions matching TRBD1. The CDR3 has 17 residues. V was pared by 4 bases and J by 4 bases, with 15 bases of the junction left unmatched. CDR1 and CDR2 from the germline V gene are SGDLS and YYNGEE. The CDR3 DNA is TGTGCCAGCAGCCTCCGGGACAGGCTCAAAGTTGGCTATGGCTACACCTTC. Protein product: CASSLRDRLKVGYGYTF.

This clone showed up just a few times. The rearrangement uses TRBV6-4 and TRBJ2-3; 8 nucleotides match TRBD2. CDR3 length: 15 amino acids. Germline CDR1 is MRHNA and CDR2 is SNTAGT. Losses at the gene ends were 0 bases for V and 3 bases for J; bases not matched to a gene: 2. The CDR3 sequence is CASSDSGRGTDTQYF. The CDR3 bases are TGTGCCAGCAGTGACTCCGGGAGGGGGACAGATACGCAGTATTTT.

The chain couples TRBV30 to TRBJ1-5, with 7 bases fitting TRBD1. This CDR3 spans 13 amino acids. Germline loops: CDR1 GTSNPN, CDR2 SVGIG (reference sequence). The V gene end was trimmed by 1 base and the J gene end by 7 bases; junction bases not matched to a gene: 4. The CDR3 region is CAWSGQGRQPQHF. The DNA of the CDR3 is TGTGCCTGGAGTGGACAGGGTCGGCAGCCCCAGCATTTT. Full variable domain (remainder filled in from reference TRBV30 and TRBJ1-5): SQTIHQWPATLVQPVGSPLSLECTVEGTSNPNLYWYRQAAGRGLQLLFYSVGIGQISSEVPQNLSASRPQDRQFILSSKKLLLSDSGFYLCAWSGQGRQPQHFGDGTRLSIL.

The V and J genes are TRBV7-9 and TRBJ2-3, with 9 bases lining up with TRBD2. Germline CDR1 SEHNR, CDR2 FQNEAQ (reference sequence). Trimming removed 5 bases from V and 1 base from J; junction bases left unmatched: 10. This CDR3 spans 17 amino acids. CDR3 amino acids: CASSPQISGSGTDTQYF. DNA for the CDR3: TGTGCCAGCAGCCCTCAAATTAGCGGGAGCGGCACAGATACGCAGTATTTT.

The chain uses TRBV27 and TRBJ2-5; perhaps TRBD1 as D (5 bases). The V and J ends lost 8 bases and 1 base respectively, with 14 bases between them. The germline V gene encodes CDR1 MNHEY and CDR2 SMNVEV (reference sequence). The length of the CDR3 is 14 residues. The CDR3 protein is CASAPRTIQETQYF. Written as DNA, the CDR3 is TGTGCCAGCGCCCCCCGGACAATCCAAGAGACCCAGTACTTC.

CDR3 loop: CASSLGRVNTGELFF. The DNA for the CDR3 is TGTGCCAGCAGCTTGGGTCGGGTGAACACCGGGGAGCTGTTTTTT. The genes are TRBV5-4 and TRBJ2-2; D is undetermined. V was shortened by 0 bases and J by 1 base, with 7 bases between the two germline ends. This CDR3 comprises 15 residues. Germline lookup yields CDR1 SGHNT and CDR2 YYREEE (reference sequence).

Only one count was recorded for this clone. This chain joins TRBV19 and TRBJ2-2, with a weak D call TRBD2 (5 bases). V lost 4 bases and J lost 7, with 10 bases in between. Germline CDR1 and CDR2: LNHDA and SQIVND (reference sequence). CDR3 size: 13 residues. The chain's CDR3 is CASSRRAGGELFF. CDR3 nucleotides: TGTGCCAGTAGTAGGCGGGCGGGCGGGGAGCTGTTTTTT.

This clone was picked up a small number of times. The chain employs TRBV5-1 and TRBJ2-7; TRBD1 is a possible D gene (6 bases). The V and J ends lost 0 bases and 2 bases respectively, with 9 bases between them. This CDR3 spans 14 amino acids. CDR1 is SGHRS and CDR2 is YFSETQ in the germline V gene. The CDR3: CASSLGTVTYEQYF. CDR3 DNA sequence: TGCGCCAGCAGCTTGGGGACAGTTACCTACGAGCAGTACTTC.

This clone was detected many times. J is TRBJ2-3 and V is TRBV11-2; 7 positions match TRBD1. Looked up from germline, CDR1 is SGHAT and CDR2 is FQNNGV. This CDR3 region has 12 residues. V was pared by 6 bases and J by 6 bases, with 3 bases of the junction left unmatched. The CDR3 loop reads CASRETGDTQYF. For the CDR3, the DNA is TGTGCCAGCAGAGAGACAGGGGATACGCAGTATTTT.

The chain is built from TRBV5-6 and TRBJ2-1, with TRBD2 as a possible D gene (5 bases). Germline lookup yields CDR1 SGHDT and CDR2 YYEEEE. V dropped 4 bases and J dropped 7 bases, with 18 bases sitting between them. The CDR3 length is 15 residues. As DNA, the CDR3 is TGTGCCAGCAGCGGTGGGGTAGCGTCAATGAATGAGCAGTTCTTC. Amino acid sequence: CASSGGVASMNEQFF. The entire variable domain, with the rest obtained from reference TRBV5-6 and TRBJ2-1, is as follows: DAGVTQSPTHLIKTRGQQVTLRCSPKSGHDTVSWYQQALGQGPQFIFQYYEEEERQRGNFPDRFSGHQFPNYSSELNVNALLLGDSALYLCASSGGVASMNEQFFGPGTRLTVL.

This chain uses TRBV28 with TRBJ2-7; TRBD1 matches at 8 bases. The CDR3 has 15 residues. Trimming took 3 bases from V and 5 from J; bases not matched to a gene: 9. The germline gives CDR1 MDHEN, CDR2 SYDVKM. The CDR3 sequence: CASSLAGRGLNEQYF. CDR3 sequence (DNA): TGTGCCAGCAGTTTGGCCGGCAGGGGGCTTAACGAGCAGTACTTC.

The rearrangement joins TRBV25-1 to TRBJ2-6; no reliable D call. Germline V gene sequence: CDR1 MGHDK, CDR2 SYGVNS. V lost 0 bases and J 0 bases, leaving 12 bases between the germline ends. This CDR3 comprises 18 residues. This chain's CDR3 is CASSEYEVMSSGANVLTF. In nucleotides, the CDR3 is TGTGCCAGCAGTGAATATGAAGTGATGAGCTCTGGGGCCAACGTCCTGACTTTC.

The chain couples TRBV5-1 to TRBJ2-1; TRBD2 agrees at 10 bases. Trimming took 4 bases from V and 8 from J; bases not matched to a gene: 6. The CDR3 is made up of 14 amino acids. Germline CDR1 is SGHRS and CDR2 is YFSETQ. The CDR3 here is CASSLAGVGDEQFF. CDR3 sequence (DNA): TGCGCCAGCAGCCTAGCGGGAGTCGGGGATGAGCAGTTCTTC.